This entry features one TCR beta chain sequence. The antigen this receptor binds is unknown. The read finishes 3 residues shy of the CDR3 end, and the germline J gene is used to complete it. This sample was included in a study of T cells in women clearing cervical HPV infection (dated by TCRdb to the late 2010s). For the study in its entirety: Cases were approximately 25 women with histologically confirmed HPV16-related CIN3 or worse, including a couple of invasive cancers. For cases, a median interval of about 140 days, with an interquartile range of roughly 85 to 220 days, was observed between lesion detection and blood sampling. Median age was roughly 32 years in cases versus approximately 37 in controls, and baseline characteristics did not differ significantly. HLA typing was available for only a few women, so HLA type could not be excluded as a confounder. The approximately 26 controls were women who cleared a single incident HPV16 infection within 12 months without developing precancer or cancer. Quality controls consisted of five blinded duplicates per group, for a total of some 60 samples made up of some 50 participants and approximately 10 replicates. In the parent cohort, approximately 9,400 women aged 18 or older were enrolled in Guanacaste, Costa Rica, during about 1993 to 1994 and were followed for 6 to 7 years. Blood from cases was collected at the visit where the lesion was first found, while blood from controls was collected once the infection could no longer be detected. Cases and controls were matched on year of sample collection and on age within five years. An exploratory proof-of-principle case-control study, nested within the Guanacaste HPV Natural History Study in Costa Rica, was conducted to compare TCR repertoires across cervical HPV16 outcomes. What the research found in general, with its limitations: The cross-sectional design could not show whether the associations came before the infection or were a result of it, and neither effector/memory subsets nor HPV-specific T cells were isolated. Random forest classifiers that combined richness and V gene abundances separated cases from controls with an estimated AUC of roughly 0.83. Lower TRBV6-7 relative abundance was observed in cases than in controls (around 0.1% versus 0.15%; Bonferroni P = 0.0008). Because the number of T cells per sample was unknown, the richness differences could reflect varying T-cell content rather than repertoire biology. CIN3+ cases had significantly higher TCR repertoire richness than controls across sequencing depths, but evenness did not differ between the groups.

Using the immunoSEQ assay, multiplex PCR amplified TCR beta CDR3 regions from an average of approximately 1,200 ng of genomic DNA per sample. Primer bias was corrected in the assay by using a complete synthetic TCR repertoire to establish an amplification baseline. The amplicons were sequenced on the Illumina platform. In the source study's methods: Error correction of the sequences involved clustering with frequency ratios plus a modified nearest-neighbor algorithm, after which the sequences were analyzed in the immunoSEQ Analyzer using IMGT gene definitions. At each rarefaction depth, TCR richness and evenness were averaged over 20 rarefaction repeats, and samples with fewer sequences than the depth were excluded. Wilcoxon rank sum tests with FDR correction were used to compare relative abundances of V, D and J genes between the groups. An intraclass correlation of 95% to 97% for TCR richness and an average of roughly 80% across some 66 gene segments were obtained from the blinded duplicates. TCRdb obtained this table from immuneACCESS and retained in-frame rearrangements with V and J assigned. These tables miss some clones; where compared with another copy, unresolved V genes account for less than half of the shortfall, and the remainder is unexplained. V, J and clone size were drawn from that table, and D and trimming were deduced from the DNA. The sample table holds about 48,000 clones. Roughly 1.5% of the sample is held by the ten biggest clonotypes.

From the cysteine through the phenylalanine, the CDR3 covers 14 amino acids. Part of the CDR3 DNA is given, 33 bases translated from base 1. V sheds 1 base and J sheds 4 bases, leaving 10 bases between their ends. Looking up the germline V gene yields CDR1 SNHLY and CDR2 FYNNEI. Every participant had a single incident cervical HPV16 infection, and women with prevalent HPV16 infections were excluded. Cervical HPV DNA was detected with MY09/MY11 PCR, and genotyping was done by dot-blot hybridization. Roughly 16 mL of heparinized blood were centrifuged, and the buffy coat was split into aliquots, frozen at -30 degrees C, and then kept at -80 degrees C. QIAGEN kits were used to extract genomic DNA from the buffy coat specimens.

The chain is made from TRBV2 and TRBJ1-2; no confident D gene assignment can be made. The sequence came from a woman aged 18 to 75 with a cervical HPV16 infection that either progressed to CIN3+ or cleared (not recorded which). The sequencing sample was made of blood buffy coat. The part of the CDR3 DNA that was read is TGTGCCAGCAGTGAAGACAGTTCTCCCTATGGC. Its translation reads: CASSEDSSPYG. The full CDR3 reads CASSEDSSPYGYTF. Joined to the reference TRBV2 and TRBJ1-2 proteins, this CDR3 gives the full variable domain: EPEVTQTPSHQVTQMGQEVILRCVPISNHLYFYWYRQILGQKVEFLVSFYNNEISEKSEIFDDQFSVERPDGSNFTLKIRSTKLEDSAMYFCASSEDSSPYGYTFGSGTRLTVV.